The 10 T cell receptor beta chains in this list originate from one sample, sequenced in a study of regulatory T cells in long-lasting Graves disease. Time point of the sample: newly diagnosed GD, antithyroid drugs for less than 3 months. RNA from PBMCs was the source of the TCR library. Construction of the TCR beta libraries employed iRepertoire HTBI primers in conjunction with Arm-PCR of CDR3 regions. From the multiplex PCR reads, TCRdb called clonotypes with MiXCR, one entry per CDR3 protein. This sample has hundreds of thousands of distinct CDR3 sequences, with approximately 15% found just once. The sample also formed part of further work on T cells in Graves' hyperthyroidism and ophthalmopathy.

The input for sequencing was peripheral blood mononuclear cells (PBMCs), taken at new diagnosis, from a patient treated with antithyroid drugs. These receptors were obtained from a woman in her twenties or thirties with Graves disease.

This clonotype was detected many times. Here the CDR3 reads CASRWSTDTQYF. In DNA, the CDR3 is TGTGCCAGCAGGTGGAGCACAGATACGCAGTATTTT. V and J are TRBV28 and TRBJ2-3, with D unresolved. The CDR3 is 12 residues long. V was pared by 6 bases and J by 0 bases, with 4 bases between. CDR1 is MDHEN and CDR2 is SYDVKM in the germline V gene.

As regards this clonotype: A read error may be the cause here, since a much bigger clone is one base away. The CDR3 loop is CASRPQSSYNKQFF. CDR3 sequence (DNA): TGTGCCAGCAGGCCCCAAAGCTCCTACAATAAGCAGTTCTTC. V is TRBV28 and J is TRBJ2-1; D is undetermined. Per the germline V gene, CDR1 is MDHEN and CDR2 is SYDVKM. The CDR3 is 14 residues long.

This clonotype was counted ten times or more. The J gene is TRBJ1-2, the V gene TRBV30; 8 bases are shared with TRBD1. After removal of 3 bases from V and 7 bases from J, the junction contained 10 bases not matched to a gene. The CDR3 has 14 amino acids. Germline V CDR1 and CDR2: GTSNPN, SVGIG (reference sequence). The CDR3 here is CAWRSPQGALGYTF. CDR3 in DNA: TGTGCCTGGAGAAGTCCGCAGGGGGCGCTTGGCTACACCTTC.

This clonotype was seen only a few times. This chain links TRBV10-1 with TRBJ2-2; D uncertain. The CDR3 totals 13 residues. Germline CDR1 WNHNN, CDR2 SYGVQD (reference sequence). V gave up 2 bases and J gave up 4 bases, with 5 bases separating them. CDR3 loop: CASSETITGELFF. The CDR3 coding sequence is TGCGCCAGCAGTGAGACCATCACCGGGGAGCTGTTTTTT.

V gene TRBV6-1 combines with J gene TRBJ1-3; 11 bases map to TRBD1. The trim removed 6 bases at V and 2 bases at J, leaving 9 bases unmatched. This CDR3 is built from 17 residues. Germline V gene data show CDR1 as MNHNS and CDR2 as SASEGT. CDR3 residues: CASSPGQGAAAGNTIYF. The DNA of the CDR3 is TGTGCCAGCAGCCCTGGACAGGGGGCGGCCGCTGGAAACACCATATATTTT.

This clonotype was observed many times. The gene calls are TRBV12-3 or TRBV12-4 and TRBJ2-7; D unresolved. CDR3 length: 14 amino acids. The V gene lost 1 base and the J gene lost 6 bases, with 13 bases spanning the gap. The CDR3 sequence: CASSLGQTVAEQYF. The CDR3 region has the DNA TGTGCCAGCAGTTTAGGGCAGACGGTCGCCGAGCAGTACTTC.

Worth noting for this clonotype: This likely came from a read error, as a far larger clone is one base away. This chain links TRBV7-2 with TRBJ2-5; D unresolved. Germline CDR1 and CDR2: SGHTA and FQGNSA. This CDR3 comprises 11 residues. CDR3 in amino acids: CASSIQETRYF. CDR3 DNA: TGTGCCAGCAGCATTCAAGAGACCCGGTACTTC.

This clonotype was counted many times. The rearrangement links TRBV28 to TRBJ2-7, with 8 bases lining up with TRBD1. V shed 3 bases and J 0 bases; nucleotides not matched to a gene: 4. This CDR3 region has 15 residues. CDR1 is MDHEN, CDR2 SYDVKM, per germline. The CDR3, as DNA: TGTGCCAGCAGTTTCTCCGGGACAGGCTCCTACGAGCAGTACTTC. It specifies CASSFSGTGSYEQYF.

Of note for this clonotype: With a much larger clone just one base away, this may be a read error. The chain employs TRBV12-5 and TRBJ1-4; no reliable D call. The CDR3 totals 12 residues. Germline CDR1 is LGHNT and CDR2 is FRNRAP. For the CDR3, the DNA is TGTGCTAGTGGTGCCAGCCGTGAAAAACCGTTTTTT. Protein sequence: CASGASREKPFF.

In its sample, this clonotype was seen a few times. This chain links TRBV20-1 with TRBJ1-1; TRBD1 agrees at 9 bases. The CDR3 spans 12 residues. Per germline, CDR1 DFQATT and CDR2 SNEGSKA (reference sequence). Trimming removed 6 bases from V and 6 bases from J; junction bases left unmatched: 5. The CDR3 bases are TGCAGTGCCACACAGGGGGCCCCTGAAGCTTTCTTT. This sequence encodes CSATQGAPEAFF.